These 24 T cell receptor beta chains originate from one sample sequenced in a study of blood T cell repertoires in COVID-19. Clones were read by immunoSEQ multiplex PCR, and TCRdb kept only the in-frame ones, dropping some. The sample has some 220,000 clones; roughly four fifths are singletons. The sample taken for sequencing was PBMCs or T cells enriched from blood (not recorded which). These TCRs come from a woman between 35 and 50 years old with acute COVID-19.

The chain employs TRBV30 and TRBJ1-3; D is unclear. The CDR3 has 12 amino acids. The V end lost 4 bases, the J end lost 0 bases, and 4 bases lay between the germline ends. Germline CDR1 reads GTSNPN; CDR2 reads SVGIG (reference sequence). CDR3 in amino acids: CAWTDSGNTIYF. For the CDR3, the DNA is TGTGCCTGGACAGACTCTGGAAACACCATATATTTT.

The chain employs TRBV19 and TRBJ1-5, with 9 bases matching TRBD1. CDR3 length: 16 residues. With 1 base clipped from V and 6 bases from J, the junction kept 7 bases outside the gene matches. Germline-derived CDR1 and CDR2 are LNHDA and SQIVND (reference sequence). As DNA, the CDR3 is TGTGCCAGTAGTATAGGGGGACAGGGCCCCGGTCAGCCCCAGCATTTT. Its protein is CASSIGGQGPGQPQHF.

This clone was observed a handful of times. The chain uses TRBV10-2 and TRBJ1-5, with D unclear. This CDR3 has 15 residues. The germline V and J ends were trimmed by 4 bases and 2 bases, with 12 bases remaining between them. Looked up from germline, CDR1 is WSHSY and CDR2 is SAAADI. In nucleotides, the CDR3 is TGCGCCAGCAGTGGTCCGGGGAGGGGCAATCAGCCCCAGCATTTT. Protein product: CASSGPGRGNQPQHF.

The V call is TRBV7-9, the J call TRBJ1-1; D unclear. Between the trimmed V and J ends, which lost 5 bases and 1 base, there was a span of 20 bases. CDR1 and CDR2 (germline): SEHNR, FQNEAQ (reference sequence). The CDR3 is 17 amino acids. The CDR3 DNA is TGTGCCAGCAGCCTCGGTTTGTCGAGTATGCCGAACACTGAAGCTTTCTTT. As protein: CASSLGLSSMPNTEAFF.

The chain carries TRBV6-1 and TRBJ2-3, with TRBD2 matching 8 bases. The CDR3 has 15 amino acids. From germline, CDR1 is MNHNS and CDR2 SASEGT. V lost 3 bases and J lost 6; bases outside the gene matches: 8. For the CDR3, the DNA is TGTGCCAGCAGTGATCTAAGCGGGGGTACCGATACGCAGTATTTT. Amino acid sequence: CASSDLSGGTDTQYF.

CDR3 residues: CASSLRGANSDTQYF. CDR3 nucleotides: TGTGCCAGCAGCTTACGGGGGGCCAATTCAGATACGCAGTATTTT. The J gene is TRBJ2-3, the V gene TRBV11-1, with a tentative D call TRBD2 (7 bases). In germline, CDR1 is SGHAT, CDR2 FQDESV (reference sequence). Deletions cut 2 bases from V and 4 bases from J, with 13 bases between. There are 15 residues in the CDR3. The variable domain in full, completed from reference TRBV11-1 and TRBJ2-3, reads EAEVAQSPRYKITEKSQAVAFWCDPISGHATLYWYRQILGQGPELLVQFQDESVVDDSQLPKDRFSAERLKGVDSTLKIQPAELGDSAMYLCASSLRGANSDTQYFGPGTRLTVL.

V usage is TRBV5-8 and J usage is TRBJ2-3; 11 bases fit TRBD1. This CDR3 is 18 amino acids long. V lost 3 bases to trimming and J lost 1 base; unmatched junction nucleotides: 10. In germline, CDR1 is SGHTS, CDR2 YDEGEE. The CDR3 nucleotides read TGTGCCAGCAGCTGGGACAGGGGGTTATTGTTTGGCACAGATACGCAGTATTTT. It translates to CASSWDRGLLFGTDTQYF.

The CDR3 region is CASRAGFSGYTF. DNA for the CDR3: TGTGCCAGCAGGGCAGGGTTTAGCGGCTACACCTTC. The chain employs TRBV27 and TRBJ1-2; maybe TRBD1 (5 bases). The CDR3 consists of 12 residues. Germline V gene lookup returns CDR1 MNHEY and CDR2 SMNVEV (reference sequence). Trimming took 6 bases from V and 8 from J, leaving 13 bases between them.

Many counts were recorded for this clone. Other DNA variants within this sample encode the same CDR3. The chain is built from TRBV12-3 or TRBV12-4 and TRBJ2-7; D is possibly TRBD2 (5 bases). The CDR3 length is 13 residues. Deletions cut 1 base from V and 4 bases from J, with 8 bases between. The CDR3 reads CASSLGTPYEQYF. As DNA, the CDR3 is TGTGCCAGCAGTTTAGGGACTCCTTACGAGCAGTACTTC.

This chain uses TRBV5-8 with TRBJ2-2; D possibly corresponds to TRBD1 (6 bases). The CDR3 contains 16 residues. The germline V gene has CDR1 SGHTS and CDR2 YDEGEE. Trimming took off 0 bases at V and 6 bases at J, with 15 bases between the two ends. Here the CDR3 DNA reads TGTGCCAGCAGCTTGGCCGTGGGGGCCTGGGCCGGGGAGCTGTTTTTT. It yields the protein CASSLAVGAWAGELFF.

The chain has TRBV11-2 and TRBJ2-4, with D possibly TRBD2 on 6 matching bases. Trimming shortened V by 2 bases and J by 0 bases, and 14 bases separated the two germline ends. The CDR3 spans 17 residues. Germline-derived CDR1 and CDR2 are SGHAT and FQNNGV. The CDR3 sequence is CASSLRGGVLAKNIQYF. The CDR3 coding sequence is TGTGCCAGCAGCTTAAGGGGCGGGGTCTTAGCCAAAAACATTCAGTACTTC.

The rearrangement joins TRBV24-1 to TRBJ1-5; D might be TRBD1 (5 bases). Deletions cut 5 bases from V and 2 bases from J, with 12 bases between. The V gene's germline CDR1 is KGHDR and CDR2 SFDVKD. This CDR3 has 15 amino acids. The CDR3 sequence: CATSGGGVGNQPQHF. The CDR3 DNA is TGTGCCACCAGTGGGGGGGGAGTCGGCAATCAGCCCCAGCATTTT.

CDR3 coding DNA: TGTGCCAGCAGTGCGGACAGGGGAACCTACGAGCAGTACTTC. It codes for CASSADRGTYEQYF. The chain recombines TRBV2 with TRBJ2-7; 9 nucleotides line up with TRBD1. V trimming: 4 bases; J trimming: 2 bases; junction bases outside the gene matches: 3. In germline, CDR1 is SNHLY, CDR2 FYNNEI. The CDR3 has 14 amino acids.

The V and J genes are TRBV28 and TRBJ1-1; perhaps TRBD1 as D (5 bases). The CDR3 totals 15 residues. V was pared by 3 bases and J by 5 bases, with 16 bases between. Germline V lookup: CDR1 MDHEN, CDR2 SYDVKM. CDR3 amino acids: CASSLARGYLTEAFF. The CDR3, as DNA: TGTGCCAGCAGTTTGGCTCGGGGGTACTTAACTGAAGCTTTCTTT.

CDR3 coding DNA: TGTGCCAGCCGACAACGGATAGCGGGTTCCGGGGAGCTGTTTTTT. Encoded protein: CASRQRIAGSGELFF. The chain joins TRBV11-2 to TRBJ2-2; TRBD2 agrees at 7 bases. Germline V gives CDR1 SGHAT, CDR2 FQNNGV. The CDR3 sequence is 15 residues long. Losses at the gene ends were 8 bases for V and 6 bases for J; bases not matched to a gene: 12.

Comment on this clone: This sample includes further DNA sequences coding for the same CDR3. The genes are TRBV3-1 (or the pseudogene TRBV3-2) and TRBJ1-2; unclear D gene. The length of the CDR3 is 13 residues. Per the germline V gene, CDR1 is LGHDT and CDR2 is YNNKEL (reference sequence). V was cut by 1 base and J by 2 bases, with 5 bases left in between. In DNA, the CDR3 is TGTGCCAGCAGCCAAGCCGGGAACTATGGCTACACCTTC. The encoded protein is CASSQAGNYGYTF.

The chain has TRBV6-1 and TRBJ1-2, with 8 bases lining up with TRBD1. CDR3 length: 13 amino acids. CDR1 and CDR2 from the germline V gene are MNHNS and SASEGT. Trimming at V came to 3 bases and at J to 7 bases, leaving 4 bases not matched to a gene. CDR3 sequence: CASSDGQGGGYTF. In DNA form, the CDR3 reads TGTGCCAGCAGTGATGGACAGGGTGGTGGCTACACCTTC.

CDR3 region: CASSGGPNEKLFF. In DNA, the CDR3 is TGTGCCAGCAGCGGGGGCCCTAATGAAAAACTGTTTTTT. The gene calls are TRBV5-6 and TRBJ1-4, with TRBD1 as a possible D gene (6 bases). Germline V CDR1 and CDR2: SGHDT, YYEEEE. V lost 4 bases and J lost 3, with 7 bases in between. The CDR3 has 13 amino acids.

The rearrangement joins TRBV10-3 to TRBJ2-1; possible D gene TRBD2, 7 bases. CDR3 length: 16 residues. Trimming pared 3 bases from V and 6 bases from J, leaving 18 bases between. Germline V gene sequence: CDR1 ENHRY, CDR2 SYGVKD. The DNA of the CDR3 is TGTGCCATCAGTGAATTCGGCGGGGGCGGGGTCAATGAGCAGTTCTTC. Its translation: CAISEFGGGGVNEQFF.

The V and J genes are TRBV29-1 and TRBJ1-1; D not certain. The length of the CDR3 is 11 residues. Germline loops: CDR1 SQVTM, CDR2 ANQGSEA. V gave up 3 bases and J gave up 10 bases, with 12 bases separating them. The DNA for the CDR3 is TGCAGCGTTGAGAACCAGGTTGTAGCTTTCTTT. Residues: CSVENQVVAFF. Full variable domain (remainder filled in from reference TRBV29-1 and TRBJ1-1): SAVISQKPSRDICQRGTSLTIQCQVDSQVTMMFWYRQQPGQSLTLIATANQGSEATYESGFVIDKFPISRPNLTFSTLTVSNMSPEDSSIYLCSVENQVVAFFGQGTRLTVV.

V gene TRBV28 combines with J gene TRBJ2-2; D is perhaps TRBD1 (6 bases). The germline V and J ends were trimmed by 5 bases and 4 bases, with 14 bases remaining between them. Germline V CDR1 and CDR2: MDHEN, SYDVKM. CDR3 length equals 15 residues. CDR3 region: CASSRADSFTGELFF. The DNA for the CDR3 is TGTGCCAGCAGTCGCGCGGACAGTTTCACCGGGGAGCTGTTTTTT.

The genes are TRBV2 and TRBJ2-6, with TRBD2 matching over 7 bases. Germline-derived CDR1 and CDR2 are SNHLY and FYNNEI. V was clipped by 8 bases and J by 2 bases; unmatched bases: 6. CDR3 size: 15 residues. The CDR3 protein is CASRMSGTGANVLTF. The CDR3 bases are TGTGCCAGCCGAATGAGCGGGACTGGGGCCAACGTCCTGACTTTC. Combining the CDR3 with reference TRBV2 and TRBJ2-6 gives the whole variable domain EPEVTQTPSHQVTQMGQEVILRCVPISNHLYFYWYRQILGQKVEFLVSFYNNEISEKSEIFDDQFSVERPDGSNFTLKIRSTKLEDSAMYFCASRMSGTGANVLTFGAGSRLTVL.

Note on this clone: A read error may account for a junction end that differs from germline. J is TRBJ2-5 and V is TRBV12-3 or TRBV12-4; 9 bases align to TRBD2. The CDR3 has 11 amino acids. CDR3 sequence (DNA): TGTGCCAGCAGTTCTAGACTAGCGGACCACTTC. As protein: CASSSRLADHF.

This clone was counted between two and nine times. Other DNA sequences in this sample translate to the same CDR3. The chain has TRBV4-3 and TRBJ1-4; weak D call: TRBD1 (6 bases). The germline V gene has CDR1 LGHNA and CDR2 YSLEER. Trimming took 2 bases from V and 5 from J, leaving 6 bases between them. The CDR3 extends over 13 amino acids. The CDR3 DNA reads TGCGCCAGCAGCCAACAGGGGAATGAAAAACTGTTTTTT. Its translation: CASSQQGNEKLFF.